These 10 T cell receptor beta chains were sequenced from one sample in a study of human T cells and chemical hapten exposure. The time point was: patch test 1, 2 weeks after DPC sensitization. Treatment in this sample: therapeutic diphenylcyclopropenone sensitization with weekly scalp DPC. TCRdb reprocessed the RACE reads with MiXCR, giving one entry per CDR3 protein. Of roughly 180,000 distinct CDR3 sequences in the sample, roughly 15% were seen once. The sequenced sample was whole blood, obtained in connection with sensitization to the hapten diphenylcyclopropenone (DPC). The receptor set was obtained from a woman aged 25-40 years with alopecia areata. Some clones in this sample may be carry-over from other donors' samples.

This sequence joins TRBV20-1 and TRBJ2-7; TRBD1 matches at 11 bases. The CDR3 runs to 17 residues. Germline trimming cut 3 bases from V and 5 bases from J; bases unmatched to any gene: 15. CDR1 and CDR2 (germline): DFQATT, SNEGSKA (reference sequence). As DNA, the CDR3 is TGCAGTGCTAGCGATCCACGAACGGGACAGGGGGTCCACGAGCAGTACTTC. It is translated as CSASDPRTGQGVHEQYF.

The chain carries TRBV6-2 or TRBV6-3 and TRBJ1-1; a possible D gene is TRBD1 (5 bases). Germline V lookup: CDR1 MNHEY, CDR2 SVGEGT. The V gene lost 6 bases and the J gene lost 0 bases, with 14 bases spanning the gap. The CDR3 is 15 residues long. The CDR3 coding sequence is TGTGCCAGCAGCATCCGACAGCTATTGAACACTGAAGCTTTCTTT. Translation gives CASSIRQLLNTEAFF.

This sequence joins TRBV7-2 and TRBJ2-1; 9 positions match TRBD2. The CDR3 has 17 residues. With V trimmed by 1 base and J by 6 bases, 10 bases remained unmatched. CDR1 and CDR2 from the germline V gene are SGHTA and FQGNSA. CDR3 in DNA: TGTGCCAGCAGCTTAGTGCCTAGCGGGGTGACCTTCAATGAGCAGTTCTTC. This sequence encodes CASSLVPSGVTFNEQFF. Together with reference TRBV7-2 and TRBJ2-1, the CDR3 gives the full variable domain: GAGVSQSPSNKVTEKGKDVELRCDPISGHTALYWYRQSLGQGLEFLIYFQGNSAPDKSGLPSDRFSAERTGGSVSTLTIQRTQQEDSAVYLCASSLVPSGVTFNEQFFGPGTRLTVL.

This rearrangement joins TRBV12-3 or TRBV12-4 to TRBJ1-1; D might be TRBD1 (5 bases). The V gene lost 5 bases and the J gene lost 3 bases, with 16 bases spanning the gap. CDR3 length equals 15 residues. Here the CDR3 reads CASSPSGEPYTEAFF. The CDR3, as DNA: TGTGCCAGCAGTCCCTCGGGGGAACCCTACACTGAAGCTTTCTTT.

This clonotype has just one count. J is TRBJ2-6 and V is TRBV7-9, with D hard to call. This CDR3 spans 16 amino acids. The ends were cut back, 4 bases at V and 1 base at J, with 11 bases in the middle. CDR1 SEHNR and CDR2 FQNEAQ come from the germline V gene (reference sequence). The CDR3 DNA is TGTGCCAGCAGCTCCGGGCAGTCATCTGGGGCCAACGTCCTGACTTTC. Translation gives CASSSGQSSGANVLTF.

CDR3 loop: CAISVLGMFPSYEQYF. The CDR3 coding sequence is TGTGCCATCAGCGTTCTCGGGATGTTCCCCTCCTACGAGCAGTACTTC. The chain joins TRBV10-3 to TRBJ2-7, with TRBD2 as a possible D gene (5 bases). This CDR3 comprises 16 residues. Trimming shortened V by 6 bases and J by 0 bases, and 18 bases separated the two germline ends. Germline CDR1 ENHRY, CDR2 SYGVKD.

This sequence joins TRBV25-1 and TRBJ2-5; D call uncertain. Trimming stripped 2 bases from V and 1 base from J, with 11 bases between. The germline CDR1 and CDR2 sequences are MGHDK and SYGVNS. This CDR3 region has 15 residues. The CDR3 here is CASSEHGRIQETQYF. The CDR3 DNA sequence: TGTGCCAGCAGTGAACATGGCAGAATCCAAGAGACCCAGTACTTC.

The rearrangement uses TRBV6-5 and TRBJ1-3, with D unresolved. The germline V gene has CDR1 MNHEY and CDR2 SVGAGI. V was pared by 2 bases and J by 1 base, with 9 bases between. The CDR3 contains 15 residues. The CDR3 coding sequence is TGTGCCAGCAGTTACAATGGGTTTTCTGGAAACACCATATATTTT. Translation gives CASSYNGFSGNTIYF.

This clonotype was seen at least ten times. The rearrangement links TRBV6-2 or TRBV6-3 to TRBJ2-1, with TRBD1 as a possible D gene (5 bases). The V gene lost 4 bases and the J gene lost 6 bases, with 28 bases spanning the gap. The CDR3 loop spans 19 amino acids. Germline V CDR1 and CDR2: MNHEY, SVGEGT. The CDR3 loop is CASSLSLWWLRGALNEQFF. The CDR3 DNA follows: TGTGCCAGCAGTTTATCCCTGTGGTGGCTAAGGGGCGCCCTCAATGAGCAGTTCTTC.

This clonotype was seen a few times. V usage is TRBV28 and J usage is TRBJ2-1; 11 bases line up with TRBD2. The CDR3 runs 16 residues. Germline values: CDR1 MDHEN, CDR2 SYDVKM. Germline trimming cut 4 bases from V and 8 bases from J; bases unmatched to any gene: 10. The CDR3 DNA reads TGTGCCAGCAGTTCGACCTCTAGCGGGAGGCGCGATGAGCAGTTCTTC. This gives the protein CASSSTSSGRRDEQFF. Full variable domain (missing parts from reference TRBV28 and TRBJ2-1): DVKVTQSSRYLVKRTGEKVFLECVQDMDHENMFWYRQDPGLGLRLIYFSYDVKMKEKGDIPEGYSVSREKKERFSLILESASTNQTSMYLCASSSTSSGRRDEQFFGPGTRLTVL.